These T cell receptor beta chains were read from a single sample in a study of cytomegalovirus exposure and HLA in healthy donors. TCRdb's table, derived via immunoSEQ multiplex PCR, lists solely in-frame clones and lacks some. The repertoire consists of fewer than 110,000 clones, with 76% occurring once and the leading ten covering 10%. Sequenced input: PBMCs. These receptor sequences come from a woman in her late teens or twenties in good health and CMV-seropositive. Both conserved end residues are part of each CDR3. Fields, in order: clone size, V gene, D gene, J gene, CDR3 DNA, CDR3 protein. A D gene is named only where the DNA matches it firmly. The listing skips clone size in some rows; elsewhere it reads once, few, many or a size class.

clone_size: .; v_call: TRBV27; d_call: .; j_call: TRBJ1-5; cdr3_nt: TGTGCCAGCAGCCTCCACAGGGTTAGCAATCAGCCCCAGCATTTT; cdr3_aa: CASSLHRVSNQPQHF
clone_size: .; v_call: TRBV2; d_call: .; j_call: TRBJ2-3; cdr3_nt: TGTGCCAGCAGTCGGCGGGGAACCACAGATACGCAGTATTTT; cdr3_aa: CASSRRGTTDTQYF
clone_size: .; v_call: TRBV25-1; d_call: .; j_call: TRBJ1-2; cdr3_nt: TGTGCCAGCAGTGAATCCCGAGACAGCCGGTATGGCTACACCTTC; cdr3_aa: CASSESRDSRYGYTF
clone_size: .; v_call: TRBV29-1; d_call: TRBD1; j_call: TRBJ2-7; cdr3_nt: TGCAGCGTGTTATACTGGGACAGGGGAAGGTACGAGCAGTACTTC; cdr3_aa: CSVLYWDRGRYEQYF
clone_size: .; v_call: TRBV4-3; d_call: TRBD2; j_call: TRBJ2-7; cdr3_nt: TGCGCCAGCAGCCAACCCAAGCTGAGACTAGCCGGGGCGTTCTACGAGCAGTACTTC; cdr3_aa: CASSQPKLRLAGAFYEQYF
clone_size: .; v_call: TRBV29-1; d_call: TRBD1; j_call: TRBJ1-2; cdr3_nt: TGCAGCGTTGGGACAGGGGTAGGTGGCTACACCTTC; cdr3_aa: CSVGTGVGGYTF
clone_size: .; v_call: TRBV9; d_call: TRBD2; j_call: TRBJ2-3; cdr3_nt: TGTGCCAGCAGCGAGGGACTAGCGGGGATGGATACGCAGTATTTT; cdr3_aa: CASSEGLAGMDTQYF
clone_size: few; v_call: TRBV6-5; d_call: .; j_call: TRBJ2-5; cdr3_nt: TGTGCCAGCAGTCAACGGGAGACCCAGTACTTC; cdr3_aa: CASSQRETQYF
clone_size: .; v_call: TRBV5-1; d_call: .; j_call: TRBJ1-1; cdr3_nt: TGCGCCAGCAGCTTAGGTGATACCCCAGGAGCTTTCTTT; cdr3_aa: CASSLGDTPGAFF
clone_size: .; v_call: TRBV19; d_call: TRBD2; j_call: TRBJ2-3; cdr3_nt: TGTGCCAGTAGTATCCCTAGCGGAGGGATCACAGATACGCAGTATTTT; cdr3_aa: CASSIPSGGITDTQYF
clone_size: once; v_call: TRBV5-6; d_call: TRBD1; j_call: TRBJ1-2; cdr3_nt: TGTGCCAGCAGCGCGGACAGGGGAACGATTCCTCCGATCTATGGCTACACCTTC; cdr3_aa: CASSADRGTIPPIYGYTF